The 6 T cell receptor beta chains reported below all come from one sample, sequenced in a study of blood T cells in healthy people across ages. Primed by a sample-barcoded 5' primer and a J-beta primer mix, a second PCR proceeded for about 7 to 12 cycles. Each CDR3 protein gets one entry after TCRdb re-called the 5' RACE reads with MiXCR. This sample has hundreds of thousands of distinct CDR3 sequences; roughly half occur once, and the top ten carry roughly 14%. The specimen was blood. The receptors were gathered from a woman over 75 in good health.

The genes are TRBV20-1 and TRBJ2-4; a weak D match, TRBD1 (6 bases). The DNA end is a closer match to TRBJ2-7, so the J assignment may be wrong. The CDR3 loop spans 14 amino acids. CDR1 DFQATT and CDR2 SNEGSKA come from the germline V gene (reference sequence). CDR3 region: CSASDPGVSYEQYF. The CDR3 region has the DNA TGCAGTGCTAGTGACCCAGGGGTCTCCTACGAGCAGTACTTC.

The chain uses TRBV7-3 and TRBJ2-3; possibly TRBD2 for D (6 bases). V was pared by 4 bases and J by 2 bases, with 16 bases between. Germline V gene sequence: CDR1 SGHTA, CDR2 FQGTGA. The CDR3 consists of 16 residues. The CDR3 region has the DNA TGTGCCAGCAGCTCCCCCCGACTAGACAACACAGATACGCAGTATTTT. It encodes CASSSPRLDNTDTQYF.

V is TRBV6-5 and J is TRBJ2-7; possibly TRBD2 for D (5 bases). Trimming shortened V by 2 bases and J by 1 base, and 15 bases separated the two germline ends. Germline lookup yields CDR1 MNHEY and CDR2 SVGAGI. The CDR3 consists of 16 residues. The DNA for the CDR3 is TGTGCCAGCAGTTACACTGCCGGGGTCTCATCCTACGAGCAGTACTTC. This sequence encodes CASSYTAGVSSYEQYF.

In its sample, this clonotype was seen many times. The J gene is TRBJ2-1, the V gene TRBV5-1; tentatively, D is TRBD1 (6 bases). The CDR3 is made up of 16 amino acids. Trimming removed 4 bases at V and 2 bases at J, with 16 bases between. Per the germline V gene, CDR1 is SGHRS and CDR2 is YFSETQ. In DNA, the CDR3 is TGCGCCAGCAGCCTAGGGGGTACACTTCCCTACAATGAGCAGTTCTTC. It specifies CASSLGGTLPYNEQFF.

The chain combines TRBV6-1 with TRBJ2-7, with a weak D call TRBD1 (6 bases). CDR3 size: 15 residues. Germline loops: CDR1 MNHNS, CDR2 SASEGT. The V end lost 8 bases, the J end lost 0 bases, and 17 bases lay between the germline ends. CDR3 sequence (DNA): TGTGCCAGCCGTCCACTCAGGGACAACTCCTACGAGCAGTACTTC. Protein sequence: CASRPLRDNSYEQYF.

This clonotype was seen many times. This chain links TRBV6-6 with TRBJ2-7; TRBD1 matches 7 bases. Per germline, CDR1 MNHNY and CDR2 SVGAGI (reference sequence). The CDR3 contains 15 residues. The trim removed 4 bases at V and 3 bases at J, leaving 9 bases unmatched. The CDR3 DNA follows: TGTGCCAGCAGTTTGATACAGGGGCGGTTCTACGAGCAGTACTTC. This encodes CASSLIQGRFYEQYF.